This T cell receptor (beta chain) was captured in a study of T cells in Graves' hyperthyroidism and ophthalmopathy. This clonotype occurred a few times. What it recognizes is unknown. TCR beta CDR3 regions were amplified from RNA. An initial round of RT-PCR targeting the TCR CDR3 relied on the HTBI primer set. MiXCR was run by TCRdb on the multiplex PCR reads, yielding one entry per CDR3 protein. The table includes around 350,000 distinct CDR3 sequences, about 13% detected once. The germline gives CDR1 SGHRS, CDR2 YFSETQ. CDR3 length: 13 residues. The V and J ends lost 0 bases and 10 bases respectively, with 11 bases between them. Study outcomes and limitations: Ophthalmopathy, as predicted by the model, came a median 6.5 months after the prediction.

Stable Graves' hyperthyroidism meant no ophthalmopathy progression within 18 months. J is TRBJ2-1 and V is TRBV5-1; D gene ambiguous. The TCR sequence derives from a woman aged 18-30 years with Graves' hyperthyroidism. The sequenced sample was blood. The CDR3 DNA is TGCGCCAGCAGCTTGGAGGGTTGGGCGGAGCAGTTCTTC. As protein: CASSLEGWAEQFF.